The next 27 T cell receptor beta chains were all read from a single sample in a study of beta chain features in type 1 diabetes. Expressed TCRB transcripts were sequenced because the entire RNA isolate underwent reverse transcription. Sequencing used immunoSEQ multiplex PCR; TCRdb keeps in-frame clones, though not all of them. The data contain 140,000 to 150,000 clones, less than 15% of them seen just once; the ten biggest clones take up 1.3%. Their antigens are not known. The study, taken as a whole, reports: In all four CD4+ subsets, TCRB CDR3 length was significantly, moderately reduced in type 1 diabetes.

Specimen: central memory CD4+ T cells from blood. The receptors were sampled from a man aged 18 to 35 with type 1 diabetes.

This clone was recorded many times. The V call is TRBV13, the J call TRBJ2-1; a weak D match, TRBD2 (5 bases). CDR1 is PRHDT, CDR2 FYEKMQ, per germline (reference sequence). This CDR3 region has 15 residues. Trimming pared 1 base from V and 2 bases from J, leaving 9 bases between. CDR3 region: CASSLERGTYNEQFF. The CDR3 DNA reads as TGTGCCAGCAGCTTAGAAAGAGGGACCTACAATGAGCAGTTCTTC.

Concerning this clone itself: This may arise from a read error, as a much more abundant clone is one base away. The same CDR3 arises from other DNA sequences in this sample as well. The chain links TRBV30 to TRBJ1-5; D is unresolved. Trimming shortened V by 5 bases and J by 0 bases, and 8 bases separated the two germline ends. The CDR3 contains 13 residues. Germline CDR1 GTSNPN, CDR2 SVGIG (reference sequence). CDR3 bases: TGTGCCTGGTCCGGGGATAGCAATCAGCCCCAGCATTTT. Protein product: CAWSGDSNQPQHF.

This clone has more than one count but fewer than ten. V usage is TRBV9 and J usage is TRBJ1-5; D ambiguous. Germline loops: CDR1 SGDLS, CDR2 YYNGEE. This CDR3 comprises 15 residues. V was trimmed by 4 bases and J by 9 bases, leaving 20 bases between them. Here the CDR3 DNA reads TGTGCCAGCAGCCCCGGCCATGGAGAAGTGTCGCCCCAGCATTTT. This codes for CASSPGHGEVSPQHF.

This clone has just a few counts. J is TRBJ1-2 and V is TRBV4-1; D call uncertain. The V end was cut by 4 bases, the J end by 3 bases, with 12 bases between. The CDR3 spans 14 residues. Germline V lookup: CDR1 MGHRA, CDR2 YSYEKL. CDR3 bases: TGCGCCAGCAGCCTAGAGTGGGGATACTATGGCTACACCTTC. Translated: CASSLEWGYYGYTF.

The rearrangement links TRBV30 to TRBJ1-1; D is ambiguous. Germline loops: CDR1 GTSNPN, CDR2 SVGIG (reference sequence). The CDR3 is 13 amino acids. Trimming cost V 0 bases and J 4 bases, with 9 bases left between them. This CDR3 reads CAWSVGVGTEAFF. CDR3 DNA: TGTGCCTGGAGTGTAGGAGTGGGCACTGAAGCTTTCTTT.

This clone was detected only a few times. The rearrangement uses TRBV29-1 and TRBJ1-1, with a possible D match to TRBD1 (6 bases). This CDR3 spans 11 amino acids. The germline V gene encodes CDR1 SQVTM and CDR2 ANQGSEA. With 7 bases removed from V and 10 bases from J, the gap between germline ends came to 16 bases. CDR3 loop: CSAGTGSAAFF. The CDR3 DNA is TGCAGCGCGGGTACAGGGTCTGCAGCTTTCTTT.

Details on this clone: An end of the junction does not agree with germline; a read error may underlie this. The chain links TRBV18 to TRBJ1-1; TRBD1 agrees at 11 bases. Germline CDR1 reads KGHSH; CDR2 reads LQKENI. The length of the CDR3 is 14 residues. The CDR3 loop is CSSSAGQGDTEAFF. CDR3 in DNA: TGTTCCAGCTCAGCGGGACAGGGGGACACTGAAGCTTTCTTT.

This chain joins TRBV30 and TRBJ1-2, with TRBD1 as a possible D gene (5 bases). V was cut by 0 bases and J by 4 bases, with 9 bases left in between. Germline CDR1 GTSNPN, CDR2 SVGIG (reference sequence). The CDR3 totals 13 residues. DNA for the CDR3: TGTGCCTGGAGTGTTGGGGGTAGCTATGGCTACACCTTC. Translation gives CAWSVGGSYGYTF.

This clone came up a few times. This chain connects TRBV11-1 to TRBJ2-3; possible D gene TRBD2, 5 bases. V was cut by 8 bases and J by 0 bases, with 27 bases left in between. Germline values: CDR1 SGHAT, CDR2 FQDESV (reference sequence). The CDR3 covers 19 residues. The CDR3 reads CASRPSGGRGMGSTDTQYF. DNA for the CDR3: TGTGCCAGCCGCCCCTCCGGAGGTAGAGGGATGGGTAGCACAGATACGCAGTATTTT.

The chain recombines TRBV9 with TRBJ2-1; 16 bases agree with TRBD2. Trimming cost V 4 bases and J 10 bases; bases outside gene matches: 11. Germline V lookup: CDR1 SGDLS, CDR2 YYNGEE. CDR3 length equals 17 residues. The CDR3 DNA reads TGTGCCAGCAGCCCAGGGACTAGCGGGGGGGCCTGGGAGGAGCAGTTCTTC. Translating gives CASSPGTSGGAWEEQFF.

J is TRBJ1-2 and V is TRBV14; maybe TRBD1 (5 bases). The CDR3 runs 12 residues. With 8 bases removed from V and 4 bases from J, the gap between germline ends came to 11 bases. Germline loops: CDR1 SGHDN, CDR2 FVKESK. CDR3 sequence reads: CASGANLYGYTF. In DNA form, the CDR3 reads TGTGCCAGCGGGGCAAATCTCTATGGCTACACCTTC.

V usage is TRBV7-9 and J usage is TRBJ2-1; tentative D call: TRBD1 (6 bases). Germline V gene sequence: CDR1 SEHNR, CDR2 FQNEAQ (reference sequence). CDR3 length equals 14 residues. Between the trimmed V and J ends, which lost 10 bases and 5 bases, there was a span of 18 bases. Here the CDR3 DNA reads TGTGCCACCCAGGGGCAGGGGATCGACAATGAGCAGTTCTTC. Translated, it gives CATQGQGIDNEQFF.

This clone was picked up many times. The chain carries TRBV30 and TRBJ2-5; D remains ambiguous. In germline, CDR1 is GTSNPN, CDR2 SVGIG (reference sequence). V was trimmed by 1 base and J by 2 bases, leaving 5 bases between them. This CDR3 is built from 12 residues. The CDR3 DNA sequence: TGTGCCTGGAGTGGGCAGCAAGAGACCCAGTACTTC. It is translated as CAWSGQQETQYF.

This clone appeared a few times. This chain uses TRBV4-2 with TRBJ2-2; D remains unclear. V was cut by 3 bases and J by 4 bases, with 3 bases left in between. The germline CDR1 and CDR2 sequences are LGHNA and YNFKEQ. This CDR3 region has 12 residues. This CDR3 reads CASSHSTGELFF. The CDR3 DNA is TGTGCCAGCAGCCACAGCACCGGGGAGCTGTTTTTT.

Only a few counts were recorded for this clone. This chain links TRBV27 with TRBJ2-3; 11 bases map to TRBD2. Unmatched junction bases numbered 4, after V lost 6 bases and J lost 2 bases. CDR3 length equals 15 residues. Per germline, CDR1 MNHEY and CDR2 SMNVEV (reference sequence). The CDR3 spells CASSRLAGYTDTQYF. CDR3 bases: TGTGCCAGCAGCCGACTAGCGGGGTACACAGATACGCAGTATTTT.

V usage is TRBV29-1 and J usage is TRBJ1-5; unclear D gene. Germline V gene lookup returns CDR1 SQVTM and CDR2 ANQGSEA. V lost 5 bases and J lost 2, with 7 bases in between. This CDR3 has 12 amino acids. CDR3: CSVKGGNQPQHF. As DNA, the CDR3 is TGCAGCGTTAAAGGAGGCAATCAGCCCCAGCATTTT.

This clone has a handful of counts. The rearrangement joins TRBV6-1 to TRBJ2-3; 8 positions match TRBD2. This CDR3 has 16 amino acids. The germline gives CDR1 MNHNS, CDR2 SASEGT. With 1 base clipped from V and 4 bases from J, the junction kept 7 bases outside the gene matches. The chain's CDR3 is CASSEVAGLSADTQYF. Written as DNA, the CDR3 is TGTGCCAGCAGTGAAGTAGCGGGACTATCCGCAGATACGCAGTATTTT.

Only a few counts were recorded for this clone. J is TRBJ2-5 and V is TRBV9; 9 bases agree with TRBD1. CDR3 length equals 17 residues. V lost 0 bases, J lost 2 bases, and 8 bases stayed unmatched. Germline assignment: CDR1 SGDLS and CDR2 YYNGEE. The CDR3 is CASSVGITGGGQETQYF. CDR3 nucleotides: TGTGCCAGCAGCGTAGGGATAACAGGGGGCGGACAAGAGACCCAGTACTTC.

The rearrangement uses TRBV4-1 and TRBJ1-2; D may be TRBD1 (5 bases). CDR3 length equals 16 residues. Per the germline V gene, CDR1 is MGHRA and CDR2 is YSYEKL. V shed 3 bases and J shed 6 bases, with 20 bases lying between them. The CDR3 nucleotides are TGCGCCAGCAGCCAGGGGGGAGGGAAGGGTGTTGATGGCTACACCTTC. Translation: CASSQGGGKGVDGYTF.

This clone has at least ten counts. The rearrangement uses TRBV28 and TRBJ2-3, with 9 bases identical to TRBD2. Trimming at V came to 7 bases and at J to 0 bases, leaving 8 bases not matched to a gene. This CDR3 spans 16 amino acids. Germline loops: CDR1 MDHEN, CDR2 SYDVKM. CDR3 nucleotide sequence: TGTGCCAGCAATATAGCGGGGGCAATCAGCACAGATACGCAGTATTTT. Encoded protein: CASNIAGAISTDTQYF.

This clone came up many times. J is TRBJ2-7 and V is TRBV10-3, with 7 bases that match TRBD1. Germline trimming cut 10 bases from V and 4 bases from J; bases unmatched to any gene: 7. The germline V gene encodes CDR1 ENHRY and CDR2 SYGVKD. This CDR3 is built from 12 residues. CDR3 in amino acids: CATGQERYEQYF. The CDR3 bases are TGTGCCACCGGACAGGAGAGGTACGAGCAGTACTTC.

The genes are TRBV9 and TRBJ1-2; no clear D gene. Germline loops: CDR1 SGDLS, CDR2 YYNGEE. The V and J ends lost 0 bases and 2 bases respectively, with 8 bases between them. The CDR3 has 14 amino acids. CDR3 sequence reads: CASSVEVGNYGYTF. DNA of the CDR3: TGTGCCAGCAGCGTAGAGGTGGGCAACTATGGCTACACCTTC. The whole variable domain, filled in from reference TRBV9 and TRBJ1-2, reads DSGVTQTPKHLITATGQRVTLRCSPRSGDLSVYWYQQSLDQGLQFLIQYYNGEERAKGNILERFSAQQFPDLHSELNLSSLELGDSALYFCASSVEVGNYGYTFGSGTRLTVV.

This clone appeared a few times. The chain employs TRBV30 and TRBJ1-4, with TRBD1 as a possible D gene (6 bases). V gave up 2 bases and J gave up 5 bases, with 12 bases separating them. This CDR3 contains 14 residues. Germline assignment: CDR1 GTSNPN and CDR2 SVGIG (reference sequence). For the CDR3, the DNA is TGTGCCTGGAGTCGGACAGCGGTCAATGAAAAACTGTTTTTT. It encodes CAWSRTAVNEKLFF.

The chain joins TRBV11-3 to TRBJ2-3, with D maybe TRBD1 (5 bases). Trimming took 3 bases from V and 4 from J, leaving 11 bases between them. CDR1 SGHNT and CDR2 YENEEA come from the germline V gene. The CDR3 loop spans 14 amino acids. The CDR3 protein is CASSFSLQADTQYF. In nucleotides, the CDR3 is TGTGCCAGCAGCTTCAGCTTACAGGCAGATACGCAGTATTTT.

This clone was seen more than once but under ten times. CDR3 region: CASSLDRAYNEQFF. The CDR3 nucleotides are TGTGCCAGCAGCTTAGATAGGGCCTACAATGAGCAGTTCTTC. The chain employs TRBV7-6 and TRBJ2-1, with no clear D. V lost 1 base to trimming and J lost 2 bases, with 6 bases between them. There are 14 residues in the CDR3. Germline CDR1 reads SGHVS; CDR2 reads FNYEAQ.

The V gene is TRBV6-6, the J gene TRBJ1-1; D might be TRBD1 (5 bases). V shed 4 bases and J shed 7 bases, with 10 bases lying between them. Germline loops: CDR1 MNHNY, CDR2 SVGAGI (reference sequence). This CDR3 is built from 12 residues. CDR3 loop: CASSWVGGEAFF. CDR3 DNA sequence: TGTGCCAGCAGTTGGGTGGGGGGTGAAGCTTTCTTT.

The V gene is TRBV7-9, the J gene TRBJ2-2; D remains ambiguous. CDR3 length: 16 amino acids. With 3 bases removed from V and 6 bases from J, the gap between germline ends came to 17 bases. Germline values: CDR1 SEHNR, CDR2 FQNEAQ (reference sequence). CDR3: CASSFNLGRGSGELFF. CDR3 in DNA: TGTGCCAGCAGCTTCAACCTCGGAAGAGGATCCGGGGAGCTGTTTTTT.